The next 13 T cell receptor beta chains were all read from a single sample in a study of technical replicates of blood from a handful of donors. TCRdb keeps only in-frame clones here, not all; method: immunoSEQ multiplex PCR. The sample includes under 100,000 clones, 65% to 90% seen only once; the top ten take approximately 4.6%. Source material: PBMCs. The receptors come from a human donor in good health. Some clones in this sample may be carry-over from other donors' samples.

This clone has only one observation. DNA for the CDR3: TGTGCCAGCAGCTTCGGGACTATCACCGGGGAGCTGTTTTTT. Its protein product is CASSFGTITGELFF. The chain has TRBV7-3 and TRBJ2-2, with 7 positions matching TRBD2. The trim removed 3 bases at V and 4 bases at J, leaving 2 bases unmatched. This CDR3 is 14 amino acids long. CDR1 is SGHTA, CDR2 FQGTGA, per germline.

The gene calls are TRBV5-5 and TRBJ2-2, with D unclear. Deletions cut 4 bases from V and 6 bases from J, with 13 bases between. Germline-derived CDR1 and CDR2 are SGHKS and YYEKEE (reference sequence). The CDR3 has 14 residues. The CDR3 DNA follows: TGTGCCAGCAGCCGGGTGATGGTCGCCGGGGAGCTGTTTTTT. It specifies CASSRVMVAGELFF.

The V and J genes are TRBV5-8 and TRBJ2-7, with a weak D call TRBD2 (7 bases). The CDR3 loop spans 16 amino acids. The germline V gene has CDR1 SGHTS and CDR2 YDEGEE. Trimming took off 4 bases at V and 3 bases at J, with 20 bases between the two ends. Written as DNA, the CDR3 is TGTGCCAGCAGCACGGATGGGGCGGGGGCCTACTACGAGCAGTACTTC. Translation gives CASSTDGAGAYYEQYF. Supplemented by reference TRBV5-8 and TRBJ2-7, the full variable domain reads EAGVTQSPTHLIKTRGQQATLRCSPISGHTSVYWYQQALGLGLQFLLWYDEGEERNRGNFPPRFSGRQFPNYSSELNVNALELEDSALYLCASSTDGAGAYYEQYFGPGTRLTVT.

The V gene is TRBV6-5, the J gene TRBJ2-1; 7 bases are a match to TRBD2. Germline trimming cut 6 bases from V and 6 bases from J; bases unmatched to any gene: 8. The CDR3 is made up of 14 amino acids. In germline, CDR1 is MNHEY, CDR2 SVGAGI. Written as DNA, the CDR3 is TGTGCCAGCAGGACGACTAGCCAAACCAATGAGCAGTTCTTC. Protein sequence: CASRTTSQTNEQFF.

This chain uses TRBV18 with TRBJ2-3, with 9 bases fitting TRBD2. V lost 0 bases, J lost 1 base, and 5 bases stayed unmatched. The CDR3 totals 17 residues. The germline V gene encodes CDR1 KGHSH and CDR2 LQKENI. CDR3 sequence: CASSPPSRGGRTDTQYF. The CDR3 DNA follows: TGTGCCAGCTCACCACCCTCGCGGGGGGGCCGCACAGATACGCAGTATTTT. The full variable domain, rest sourced from reference TRBV18 and TRBJ2-3, is NAGVMQNPRHLVRRRGQEARLRCSPMKGHSHVYWYRQLPEEGLKFMVYLQKENIIDESGMPKERFSAEFPKEGPSILRIQQVVRGDSAAYFCASSPPSRGGRTDTQYFGPGTRLTVL.

V is TRBV30 and J is TRBJ1-1; TRBD1 matches 11 bases. V shed 3 bases and J 5 bases; nucleotides not matched to a gene: 5. CDR1 and CDR2 from the germline V gene are GTSNPN and SVGIG (reference sequence). This CDR3 has 14 amino acids. This CDR3 is CAWSGQGARTEAFF. Written as DNA, the CDR3 is TGTGCCTGGAGCGGACAGGGGGCGCGGACTGAAGCTTTCTTT.

The rearrangement joins TRBV9 to TRBJ1-1; TRBD1 matches 9 bases. The length of the CDR3 is 14 residues. Germline loops: CDR1 SGDLS, CDR2 YYNGEE. Trimming removed 4 bases from V and 5 bases from J; junction bases left unmatched: 6. The CDR3 sequence: CASSFQQGATEAFF. The CDR3 nucleotides read TGTGCCAGCAGCTTCCAACAGGGGGCTACTGAAGCTTTCTTT.

The chain uses TRBV9 and TRBJ2-2; possible D gene TRBD1, 6 bases. The germline V gene has CDR1 SGDLS and CDR2 YYNGEE. V was shortened by 4 bases and J by 2 bases, with 15 bases between the two germline ends. The CDR3 contains 16 residues. CDR3 nucleotide sequence: TGTGCCAGCAGCCCCCGGAAACAGGGCAACACCGGGGAGCTGTTTTTT. The encoded protein is CASSPRKQGNTGELFF.

The gene calls are TRBV5-1 and TRBJ2-2; 10 bases are shared with TRBD2. The V and J ends lost 7 bases and 6 bases, in that order; junction bases with no gene match: 12. Germline lookup yields CDR1 SGHRS and CDR2 YFSETQ. The CDR3 is 16 amino acids. The CDR3 DNA reads as TGCGCCAGCGGCGCCTGGGCTAGCGGGAGTGCCGGGGAGCTGTTTTTT. The encoded protein is CASGAWASGSAGELFF. Variable domain in full (rest from reference TRBV5-1 and TRBJ2-2): KAGVTQTPRYLIKTRGQQVTLSCSPISGHRSVSWYQQTPGQGLQFLFEYFSETQRNKGNFPGRFSGRQFSNSRSEMNVSTLELGDSALYLCASGAWASGSAGELFFGEGSRLTVL.

This clone showed up just a few times. The chain links TRBV5-4 to TRBJ2-1, with a possible D match to TRBD2 (5 bases). V dropped 4 bases and J dropped 6 bases, with 17 bases sitting between them. Germline lookup yields CDR1 SGHNT and CDR2 YYREEE (reference sequence). This CDR3 has 15 amino acids. The CDR3 protein is CASSPPPPGINEQFF. Written as DNA, the CDR3 is TGTGCCAGCAGCCCCCCCCCTCCGGGGATCAATGAGCAGTTCTTC.

J is TRBJ1-1 and V is TRBV6-5; D remains unclear. The CDR3 has 15 residues. The V end was cut by 6 bases, the J end by 2 bases, with 16 bases between. Germline lookup yields CDR1 MNHEY and CDR2 SVGAGI. The CDR3 DNA sequence: TGTGCCAGCAGCCCTAGAATAAAGTTAAACACTGAAGCTTTCTTT. Residues: CASSPRIKLNTEAFF.

The CDR3 DNA follows: TGTGCCAGCAGCGTTGCGGGGAGAGATACGCAGTATTTT. Translation gives CASSVAGRDTQYF. This chain connects TRBV9 to TRBJ2-3; TRBD2 is a possible D gene (6 bases). Trimming stripped 2 bases from V and 5 bases from J, with 9 bases between. The CDR3 is made up of 13 amino acids. The germline CDR1 and CDR2 sequences are SGDLS and YYNGEE.

Only a few counts were recorded for this clone. J is TRBJ2-4 and V is TRBV28, with TRBD2 matching over 8 bases. This CDR3 has 13 residues. Germline V gene sequence: CDR1 MDHEN, CDR2 SYDVKM. V trimming: 2 bases; J trimming: 9 bases; junction bases outside the gene matches: 3. The CDR3 here is CASSLGREAIQYF. CDR3 bases: TGTGCCAGCAGTTTAGGGCGGGAGGCCATTCAGTACTTC.